Reported below is one TCR beta chain. Its target is not known. V was shortened by 2 bases and J by 10 bases, with 11 bases between the two germline ends. Per germline, CDR1 SGHTA and CDR2 FQGNSA. This CDR3 comprises 12 residues. Control samples came 1 year after myeloablative marrow transplants with methotrexate plus calcineurin inhibitor. The entry originates in a study of T cells after posttransplantation cyclophosphamide. Sequencing used immunoSEQ multiplex PCR; TCRdb keeps in-frame clones, though not all of them. The table includes under 5,000 clones, 70% to 75% detected once. Study-wide points: TRB clonality was highly associated with recipient CMV seropositivity and reactivation.

The specimen comprised PBMCs, sampled after allogeneic stem cell transplant with calcineurin inhibitor and methotrexate. The sequence was obtained from a female patient in her fifties who received an allogeneic stem cell transplant from an unrelated donor, was CMV-positive, and had acute and chronic GVHD. Some T cells may be graft donor cells. This sequence joins TRBV7-2 and TRBJ2-5, with a weak D call TRBD2 (5 bases). The CDR3 region is CASSLNGVDQYF. The CDR3 nucleotides read TGTGCCAGCAGCTTAAACGGGGTGGACCAGTACTTC.